This T cell receptor beta chain was identified during a study of T cells in Graves' hyperthyroidism and ophthalmopathy. The PBMCs had their origin in 10 ml of fresh peripheral blood. This clonotype was counted ten times or more. TCR beta CDR3 region amplification was performed from RNA transcripts. With the HTBI primer set, the TCR CDR3 went through a first round of RT-PCR. TCRdb recomputed calls from the multiplex PCR reads with MiXCR, one row per CDR3 protein. This table holds about 520,000 distinct CDR3 sequences, roughly 25% found once. This CDR3 is built from 18 residues. CDR1 is MDHEN and CDR2 is SYDVKM in the germline V gene. J lost 2 bases, V lost 5 bases, and 14 bases had no gene match.

The V gene is TRBV28, the J gene TRBJ2-5, with TRBD2 identical over 10 bases. The TCR sequence derives from a woman aged 25 to 39 with Graves' ophthalmopathy. The sample was blood. The CDR3 DNA reads as TGTGCCAGCAGTCGATTACCCGGGACTAGCGCTCCTCAAGAGACCCAGTACTTC. It is translated as CASSRLPGTSAPQETQYF.